This T cell receptor beta chain originates from a study of cytomegalovirus exposure and HLA in healthy donors. V lost 1 base and J lost 5, with 9 bases in between. This CDR3 contains 14 residues. The germline CDR1 and CDR2 sequences are SGHVS and FQNEAQ. This clone appeared a few times. PCR amplification relied on 60 Vbeta primers (plus 13 Jbeta primers). Only in-frame clones appear in the TCRdb table, and some are missing; sequencing was by immunoSEQ multiplex PCR. Found here are about 82,000 clones, roughly 80% of them singletons; the top ten hold under 15%. The TCR was taken from a human donor in good health. The genes are TRBV7-8 and TRBJ1-3; possibly TRBD1 for D (5 bases). The source material was PBMCs. The CDR3 protein is CASSLVPGRNTIYF. The CDR3 nucleotides are TGTGCCAGCAGCTTAGTTCCAGGGCGAAACACCATATATTTT.